The source of this T cell receptor beta chain is a study of a mutant IDH1 vaccine in newly diagnosed glioma. About the study: Therapy received beforehand was radiotherapy, temozolomide, or both, with most patients given both.

The sample's time point: week 35, safety follow-up. Each dose delivered 300 ug of mutant IDH1 20-mer peptide subcutaneously with imiquimod. Comments on this clone: Antigen: not known.

Here immunoSEQ multiplex PCR was the method, and the copy in TCRdb shows in-frame clones only, minus some. The sample consists of tens of thousands of clones, about 82% of them appearing once. Material: PBMCs, obtained from a glioma patient whose treatment included an IDH1 peptide vaccine. The TCR originated in a man aged 35 to 55 with glioma.

The CDR3 sequence is CASSYIFDAEAFF. CDR3 in DNA: TGTGCCAGCAGTTATATTTTTGATGCTGAAGCTTTCTTT. The chain employs TRBV6-6 and TRBJ1-1; D unclear. The length of the CDR3 is 13 residues. V was cut by 3 bases and J by 6 bases, with 11 bases left in between. The germline V gene has CDR1 MNHNY and CDR2 SVGAGI (reference sequence).